The present entry profiles one T cell receptor beta chain with its context. Its antigen is unidentified. Germline lookup yields CDR1 MNHNS and CDR2 SASEGT. Trimming left V 4 bases short and J 7 bases short, with 8 bases between. The CDR3 totals 12 residues. Only in-frame clones appear in the TCRdb table, and some are missing; sequencing was by immunoSEQ multiplex PCR. The profile shows approximately 57,000 clones, 55% to 70% of them singletons. This entry is derived from a study of cytotoxic CD8 clonotypes in ibrutinib-treated CLL. Study conclusions and caveats: Investigators sampled sustained-remission and progressing patients at differing times.

Here the sequenced sample was PBMCs, taken after 24 months of ibrutinib treatment. This receptor was obtained from a human donor with chronic lymphocytic leukemia. The gene calls are TRBV6-1 and TRBJ1-3, with D maybe TRBD1 (5 bases). CDR3 in DNA: TGTGCCAGCAGTGCGGGGGGGAACACCATATATTTT. It encodes CASSAGGNTIYF.